The 21 T cell receptor beta chains given below trace back to one sample, sequenced in a study of T cell responses to AZD1222 COVID-19 vaccine (dated by TCRdb to 2020 to 2022). The library relied on the immunoSEQ multiplex PCR assay. The source is immuneACCESS, and TCRdb retained only in-frame sequences with V and J called. Part of the clones is not carried over; for the studies checked, unresolved V genes explain less than half of this, and the remainder is unexplained. Recorded for this sample are nearly 200,000 clones; over 85% of them occurred a single time. The ten largest account for less than 1.2% of the sample. The time point label here, explained by the study, means: about 28 days (+/-7) after the second vaccine dose. Sample: peripheral blood, taken 28 days after the second AZD1222 dose. These receptor sequences come from an adult who received the AZD1222 COVID-19 vaccine.

The chain uses TRBV16 and TRBJ2-2, with 7 nucleotides matching TRBD1. CDR1 is KGHSY, CDR2 FQNENV, per germline. The V and J ends lost 4 bases and 8 bases, in that order; junction bases with no gene match: 10. The CDR3 has 15 amino acids. The CDR3 DNA reads TGTGCCAGCAGCCTCCGACAGGGTGCAACAGGGGAGCTGTTTTTT. It encodes CASSLRQGATGELFF.

The chain combines TRBV2 with TRBJ1-5; possible D gene TRBD1, 5 bases. The CDR3 has 15 residues. V lost 1 base and J lost 4, with 11 bases in between. Germline-derived CDR1 and CDR2 are SNHLY and FYNNEI. CDR3 sequence reads: CASSEGGSVNQPQHF. The CDR3 DNA is TGTGCCAGCAGTGAAGGGGGCTCGGTTAATCAGCCCCAGCATTTT.

This chain links TRBV4-1 with TRBJ2-7, with D maybe TRBD2 (8 bases). Per the germline V gene, CDR1 is MGHRA and CDR2 is YSYEKL. This CDR3 has 22 amino acids. V was pared by 0 bases and J by 0 bases, with 30 bases between. The CDR3 coding sequence is TGCGCCAGCAGCCAAGAGGGAAGGACAGGCGCCTTTAGCGGGGCCTCCTCCTACGAGCAGTACTTC. Translation gives CASSQEGRTGAFSGASSYEQYF.

The V gene is TRBV7-6, the J gene TRBJ1-4; D not certain. The CDR3 has 15 residues. With 3 bases removed from V and 0 bases from J, the gap between germline ends came to 8 bases. Germline V gene data show CDR1 as SGHVS and CDR2 as FNYEAQ. For the CDR3, the DNA is TGTGCCAGCAGCTTCGGTCTAGCAACTAATGAAAAACTGTTTTTT. This gives the protein CASSFGLATNEKLFF.

The chain recombines TRBV12-5 with TRBJ1-1; D gene ambiguous. Germline V gene lookup returns CDR1 LGHNT and CDR2 FRNRAP. The CDR3 is 12 amino acids. With 1 base removed from V and 3 bases from J, the gap between germline ends came to 3 bases. CDR3 sequence: CASGLAHTEAFF. CDR3 bases: TGTGCTAGTGGTTTGGCACACACTGAAGCTTTCTTT.

This clone was detected a few times. This sequence joins TRBV12-5 and TRBJ1-2, with no clear D. The CDR3 spans 11 residues. From germline, CDR1 is LGHNT and CDR2 FRNRAP. Trimming removed 8 bases at V and 8 bases at J, with 12 bases between. CDR3 bases: TGTGCTAGTATGGAGGGAAGCGGCTACACCTTC. Protein product: CASMEGSGYTF.

In its sample, this clone was seen once. This chain links TRBV7-3 with TRBJ1-1; 9 bases line up with TRBD1. The germline V gene encodes CDR1 SGHTA and CDR2 FQGTGA. This CDR3 region has 16 residues. V was clipped by 7 bases and J by 2 bases; unmatched bases: 11. The CDR3 region is CASTLGPGQGNTEAFF. As DNA, the CDR3 is TGTGCCAGCACCCTGGGGCCGGGACAGGGTAACACTGAAGCTTTCTTT.

The chain links TRBV5-1 to TRBJ2-7; D perhaps matches TRBD1 (6 bases). The germline V gene encodes CDR1 SGHRS and CDR2 YFSETQ. This CDR3 is built from 14 residues. Trimming removed 3 bases from V and 2 bases from J, with 12 bases in between. The CDR3 protein is CASSYTGIPYEQYF. The CDR3 coding sequence is TGCGCCAGCAGCTACACAGGGATTCCCTACGAGCAGTACTTC.

This clone was detected only once. V is TRBV27 and J is TRBJ1-1; D ambiguous. The CDR3 is made up of 15 amino acids. CDR1 and CDR2 from the germline V gene are MNHEY and SMNVEV (reference sequence). V was pared by 4 bases and J by 5 bases, with 17 bases between. The CDR3 sequence: CASSSKGSGRTEAFF. DNA of the CDR3: TGTGCCAGCAGTTCTAAAGGCAGCGGGAGGACTGAAGCTTTCTTT.

This sequence joins TRBV14 and TRBJ1-2; D might be TRBD1 (5 bases). The length of the CDR3 is 16 residues. Germline loops: CDR1 SGHDN, CDR2 FVKESK. V lost 1 base and J 8 bases, leaving 20 bases between the germline ends. CDR3 DNA: TGTGCCAGCAGCCAAGTATCCCTCGGGGGAACTAGGGGCTACACCTTC. It codes for CASSQVSLGGTRGYTF.

The V call is TRBV27, the J call TRBJ2-3; D is uncertain. V shed 5 bases and J shed 0 bases, with 12 bases lying between them. The length of the CDR3 is 15 residues. Germline V gene sequence: CDR1 MNHEY, CDR2 SMNVEV (reference sequence). The CDR3 protein is CASSTLGASTDTQYF. CDR3 DNA: TGTGCCAGCAGTACCTTGGGTGCTAGCACAGATACGCAGTATTTT.

This clone was picked up one time. The chain couples TRBV19 to TRBJ2-6; D is uncertain. CDR1 is LNHDA and CDR2 is SQIVND in the germline V gene (reference sequence). V dropped 8 bases and J dropped 4 bases, with 9 bases sitting between them. The CDR3 runs 13 residues. CDR3 in amino acids: CASAFRGANVLTF. CDR3 DNA: TGTGCCAGTGCATTTAGGGGGGCCAACGTCCTGACTTTC.

The chain combines TRBV28 with TRBJ1-3; a possible D gene is TRBD1 (5 bases). Germline loops: CDR1 MDHEN, CDR2 SYDVKM. Trimming shortened V by 3 bases and J by 0 bases, and 18 bases separated the two germline ends. This CDR3 spans 18 amino acids. Here the CDR3 DNA reads TGTGCCAGCAGTTTCTTCGCCCTGGGACCGAACTCTGGAAACACCATATATTTT. This sequence encodes CASSFFALGPNSGNTIYF.

The gene calls are TRBV7-7 and TRBJ2-7; possibly TRBD2 for D (6 bases). Deletions cut 1 base from V and 6 bases from J, with 25 bases between. CDR1 SSHAT and CDR2 FNYEAQ come from the germline V gene (reference sequence). This CDR3 has 18 amino acids. CDR3 in DNA: TGTGCCAGCAGCTTAGGAGGCCCTCCGGGACTTCTGTATGGCGAGCAGTACTTC. It is translated as CASSLGGPPGLLYGEQYF.

This chain uses TRBV27 with TRBJ1-6; unclear D gene. CDR3 length: 17 amino acids. Germline assignment: CDR1 MNHEY and CDR2 SMNVEV (reference sequence). V shed 5 bases and J shed 0 bases, with 14 bases lying between them. The CDR3 here is CASSPRTDFSYNSPLHF. The CDR3 region has the DNA TGTGCCAGCAGTCCTCGGACCGACTTCTCCTATAATTCACCCCTCCACTTT.

This sequence joins TRBV7-3 and TRBJ2-1, with 14 bases that match TRBD2. CDR3 length equals 21 residues. Germline values: CDR1 SGHTA, CDR2 FQGTGA. The V gene end was trimmed by 3 bases and the J gene end by 1 base; junction bases not matched to a gene: 14. CDR3 coding DNA: TGTGCCAGCAGCTTTCGCGTGTCGGGACTAGCGGGGGCCGGGTCCTACAATGAGCAGTTCTTC. Its translation is CASSFRVSGLAGAGSYNEQFF.

The V call is TRBV3-1 (or the pseudogene TRBV3-2), the J call TRBJ2-5; D not resolved. This CDR3 contains 14 residues. The V end lost 2 bases, the J end lost 4 bases, and 11 bases lay between the germline ends. Germline-derived CDR1 and CDR2 are LGHDT and YNNKEL (reference sequence). The CDR3 region has the DNA TGTGCCAGCAGCCAACGACTCAATGTAGAGACCCAGTACTTC. Amino acids: CASSQRLNVETQYF.

The rearrangement uses TRBV9 and TRBJ1-6; 11 bases line up with TRBD1. V shed 0 bases, J shed 9 bases, and the junction held 8 bases outside the gene matches. This CDR3 comprises 17 residues. CDR1 SGDLS and CDR2 YYNGEE come from the germline V gene. CDR3 region: CASSVADGQGAGSPLHF. In DNA, the CDR3 is TGTGCCAGCAGCGTAGCTGACGGACAGGGGGCAGGTTCACCCCTCCACTTT. The full variable domain, its missing parts supplied by reference TRBV9 and TRBJ1-6, is DSGVTQTPKHLITATGQRVTLRCSPRSGDLSVYWYQQSLDQGLQFLIQYYNGEERAKGNILERFSAQQFPDLHSELNLSSLELGDSALYFCASSVADGQGAGSPLHFGNGTRLTVT.

This chain joins TRBV5-6 and TRBJ1-5, with TRBD1 as a possible D gene (6 bases). The CDR3 contains 12 residues. V was shortened by 4 bases and J by 8 bases, with 10 bases between the two germline ends. CDR1 and CDR2 from the germline V gene are SGHDT and YYEEEE. The DNA of the CDR3 is TGTGCCAGCAGCAGATGGACAGAGCCCCAGCATTTT. Protein sequence: CASSRWTEPQHF.

The CDR3 loop reads CASSVGTGTNQPQHF. The CDR3 bases are TGTGCCAGCAGCGTAGGGACAGGGACCAATCAGCCCCAGCATTTT. The chain employs TRBV9 and TRBJ1-5, with 8 bases matching TRBD1. This CDR3 comprises 15 residues. Germline trimming cut 0 bases from V and 3 bases from J; bases unmatched to any gene: 2. Germline lookup yields CDR1 SGDLS and CDR2 YYNGEE.

This chain connects TRBV6-2 or TRBV6-3 to TRBJ2-7; D ambiguous. V was trimmed by 0 bases and J by 4 bases, leaving 19 bases between them. This CDR3 region has 17 residues. Germline CDR1 and CDR2: MNHEY and SVGEGT. The CDR3 nucleotides are TGTGCCAGCAGTTACTCGAATGTGGGCCTCTCCCTATACGAGCAGTACTTC. This codes for CASSYSNVGLSLYEQYF.